This passage covers 16 T cell receptor beta chains from one sample sequenced in a study of a mutant IDH1 vaccine in newly diagnosed glioma. These receptors are not linked to any known antigen. Profiling relied on immunoSEQ multiplex PCR, and the TCRdb table lists in-frame clones only, not all of them. The table has tens of thousands of clones, about 81% seen once. Regarding time point: week 47, end of study. Doses comprised 300 ug of mutant IDH1 20-mer peptide each, plus topical imiquimod. The sample here was PBMCs, taken from a glioma patient whose treatment included an IDH1 peptide vaccine. Receptors originate from a middle-aged man with glioma.

The chain has TRBV7-9 and TRBJ2-1, with D uncertain. This CDR3 is 11 amino acids long. V was trimmed by 4 bases and J by 7 bases, leaving 5 bases between them. CDR1 SEHNR and CDR2 FQNEAQ come from the germline V gene (reference sequence). Written as DNA, the CDR3 is TGTGCCAGCAGCTCCTTGAATGAGCAGTTCTTC. It translates to CASSSLNEQFF.

The chain couples TRBV30 to TRBJ2-2, with TRBD2 matching over 7 bases. CDR3 length: 13 residues. The junction had 4 bases not matched to a gene; V was cut back by 7 bases and J by 2 bases. CDR1 and CDR2 from the germline V gene are GTSNPN and SVGIG (reference sequence). CDR3 nucleotide sequence: TGTGCCTATAGCGGGTACAACACCGGGGAGCTGTTTTTT. Amino acid sequence: CAYSGYNTGELFF.

The chain joins TRBV18 to TRBJ2-1; 7 positions agree with TRBD2. In germline, CDR1 is KGHSH, CDR2 LQKENI. The CDR3 sequence is 16 residues long. V lost 3 bases to trimming and J lost 8 bases; unmatched junction nucleotides: 13. The CDR3 coding sequence is TGTGCCAGCTCACCCCGCGGGAGAACGGAATCCGATGAGCAGTTCTTC. Amino acids: CASSPRGRTESDEQFF.

A word on this clone: At one boundary the junction diverges from the germline segment, which might be a read error. V is TRBV28 and J is TRBJ2-2; perhaps TRBD2 as D (6 bases). This CDR3 has 18 amino acids. Per the germline V gene, CDR1 is MDHEN and CDR2 is SYDVKM. CDR3 nucleotides: TGCGCCAGCTTCGGGACTGATCCTAACTCCCCGAACACCGGGGAGCTGTTTTTT. Translation gives CASFGTDPNSPNTGELFF.

This chain connects TRBV5-1 to TRBJ2-2; TRBD2 aligns across 10 bases. The germline CDR1 and CDR2 sequences are SGHRS and YFSETQ. V trimming: 3 bases; J trimming: 4 bases; junction bases outside the gene matches: 15. The length of the CDR3 is 19 residues. The CDR3 here is CASSSVGPAGGPGTGELFF. For the CDR3, the DNA is TGCGCCAGCAGCTCGGTTGGGCCAGCGGGAGGGCCAGGCACCGGGGAGCTGTTTTTT.

The genes are TRBV30 and TRBJ1-2; 11 bases line up with TRBD1. V shed 6 bases and J 6 bases; nucleotides not matched to a gene: 12. Germline V lookup: CDR1 GTSNPN, CDR2 SVGIG (reference sequence). The CDR3 extends over 15 amino acids. Here the CDR3 DNA reads TGTGCCTGCCCCCGGGACAGGGGGTATTTTAATGGCTACACCTTC. This sequence encodes CACPRDRGYFNGYTF.

The chain couples TRBV7-2 to TRBJ1-2, with D maybe TRBD1 (5 bases). The CDR3 totals 12 residues. V lost 2 bases, J lost 7 bases, and 8 bases lay in between. Germline V lookup: CDR1 SGHTA, CDR2 FQGNSA. The DNA for the CDR3 is TGTGCCAGCAGCTTATATGGGGCTGGCTACACCTTC. Translation gives CASSLYGAGYTF.

In this sample, this clone turned up a few times. The rearrangement uses TRBV6-6 and TRBJ1-1; D gene uncertain. The germline V gene has CDR1 MNHNY and CDR2 SVGAGI (reference sequence). The germline V and J ends were trimmed by 6 bases and 1 base, with 9 bases remaining between them. This CDR3 contains 13 residues. CDR3: CASSLTWNTEAFF. CDR3 sequence (DNA): TGTGCCAGCAGCCTAACATGGAACACTGAAGCTTTCTTT.

The chain uses TRBV29-1 and TRBJ2-1; perhaps TRBD1 as D (6 bases). Between the trimmed V and J ends, which lost 6 bases and 2 bases, there was a span of 11 bases. The CDR3 extends over 13 amino acids. The germline gives CDR1 SQVTM, CDR2 ANQGSEA. CDR3 protein: CSVGTLPYNEQFF. The CDR3 DNA follows: TGCAGCGTCGGGACACTTCCCTACAATGAGCAGTTCTTC.

The V gene is TRBV11-2, the J gene TRBJ1-2, with D perhaps TRBD1 (5 bases). Germline V gene data show CDR1 as SGHAT and CDR2 as FQNNGV. The CDR3 loop spans 16 amino acids. Trimming removed 1 base at V and 4 bases at J, with 16 bases between. DNA of the CDR3: TGTGCCAGCAGCTTAGGGAACCGGGACCGTGTCTATGGCTACACCTTC. Its protein is CASSLGNRDRVYGYTF. The full variable domain, with the rest looked up from reference TRBV11-2 and TRBJ1-2, is EAGVAQSPRYKIIEKRQSVAFWCNPISGHATLYWYQQILGQGPKLLIQFQNNGVVDDSQLPKDRFSAERLKGVDSTLKIQPAKLEDSAVYLCASSLGNRDRVYGYTFGSGTRLTVV.

The genes are TRBV9 and TRBJ2-5; 7 bases fit TRBD2. Per germline, CDR1 SGDLS and CDR2 YYNGEE. The CDR3 has 15 residues. V was clipped by 2 bases and J by 1 base; unmatched bases: 5. Here the CDR3 reads CASSVGGSGQETQYF. The CDR3 DNA reads as TGTGCCAGCAGCGTCGGGGGGAGTGGCCAAGAGACCCAGTACTTC.

The chain carries TRBV7-2 and TRBJ1-1; D is possibly TRBD1 (5 bases). The CDR3 contains 15 residues. Germline V gene data show CDR1 as SGHTA and CDR2 as FQGNSA. V lost 5 bases and J 4 bases, leaving 17 bases between the germline ends. The CDR3 region is CASSPGRGSITEAFF. The CDR3 coding sequence is TGTGCCAGCAGCCCAGGGCGGGGGAGTATCACTGAAGCTTTCTTT.

J is TRBJ2-5 and V is TRBV11-3; D perhaps matches TRBD1 (5 bases). This CDR3 region has 16 residues. Germline V gene data show CDR1 as SGHNT and CDR2 as YENEEA. Trimming cost V 2 bases and J 3 bases, with 16 bases left between them. The CDR3 bases are TGTGCCAGCAGCTTACTCGGCAGGGTCAGAGAAGAGACCCAGTACTTC. This translates into CASSLLGRVREETQYF.

The chain couples TRBV19 to TRBJ2-3; tentative D call: TRBD1 (6 bases). The CDR3 sequence is 16 residues long. V shed 1 base and J shed 0 bases, with 11 bases lying between them. Germline V gene data show CDR1 as LNHDA and CDR2 as SQIVND (reference sequence). The CDR3 protein is CASSIGQDLSTDTQYF. In nucleotides, the CDR3 is TGTGCCAGTAGTATAGGACAGGACCTTAGCACAGATACGCAGTATTTT.

The chain employs TRBV25-1 and TRBJ2-3, with 10 bases fitting TRBD1. Germline V lookup: CDR1 MGHDK, CDR2 SYGVNS. This CDR3 has 16 amino acids. V dropped 5 bases and J dropped 4; count of bases not matched to a gene: 9. This CDR3 is CASSYPGQGTPDTQYF. DNA of the CDR3: TGTGCCAGCAGTTACCCGGGACAGGGGACCCCAGATACGCAGTATTTT.

The chain employs TRBV19 and TRBJ1-3; 9 bases align to TRBD1. Per germline, CDR1 LNHDA and CDR2 SQIVND (reference sequence). V lost 4 bases to trimming and J lost 0 bases; unmatched junction nucleotides: 1. The CDR3 has 15 residues. As DNA, the CDR3 is TGTGCCAGTAGTACGACAGGGGGCTCTGGAAACACCATATATTTT. It codes for CASSTTGGSGNTIYF.